This is a list of T cell receptor beta chains from one sample in a study of shared clonotypes between healthy human individuals. Only in-frame clones appear in the TCRdb table, and some are missing; sequencing was by immunoSEQ multiplex PCR. Seen here are around 2,000,000 clones, about 93% observed once, and the top ten hold more than 1.5%. The specimen sequenced was naive CD8+ T cells from PBMCs. The receptors were gathered from a man between 18 and 35 years old in good health. Some clones in this sample may be carry-over from other donors' samples. The CDR3 runs from the conserved cysteine through the conserved F or W. The order of the fields is D gene, clone size, J gene, V gene, CDR3 DNA, CDR3 protein. D genes are given only for firm matches. Clone size appears in some rows only: once, few, many, or a class for an expanded clone.

>TRBD1|once|TRBJ2-3|TRBV4-1
TGCGCCAGCAGCCAAGATTGGCAGGGGGCAGATACGCAGTATTTT
CASSQDWQGADTQYF
>NA|NA|TRBJ1-3|TRBV5-4
TGTGCCAGCAGCTTTAGGGGAGGTGGAAACACCATATATTTT
CASSFRGGGNTIYF
>NA|NA|TRBJ2-3|TRBV6-5
TGTGCCAGCAGTTACCTACAGGGTTGGGCAGATACGCAGTATTTT
CASSYLQGWADTQYF
>TRBD2|NA|TRBJ2-1|TRBV29-1
TGCAGCGTTGGTGGACTAGCGGACTCCTACAATGAGCAGTTCTTC
CSVGGLADSYNEQFF
>NA|NA|TRBJ1-4|TRBV5-1
TGCGCCAGCAGCTTGGATCCAAGTGACCTGGGGTTGGTTGGCCGTGAAAAACTGTTTTTT
CASSLDPSDLGLVGREKLFF
>NA|few|TRBJ1-1|TRBV29-1
TGCAGCGTTGAAAACAGTAATCCCGAAGCTTTCTTT
CSVENSNPEAFF
>TRBD1|NA|TRBJ1-1|TRBV19
TGTGCCAGTAGTATAAGGGGACAGGGCCTGAACACTGAAGCTTTCTTT
CASSIRGQGLNTEAFF
>TRBD1|NA|TRBJ2-1|TRBV19
TGTGCCAGTAGTATTTACGGGACAGGGCGATACAATGAGCAGTTCTTC
CASSIYGTGRYNEQFF
>NA|NA|TRBJ1-2|TRBV7-9
TGTGCCAGCAGCCCCCAGGGAGGCTATGGCTACACCTTC
CASSPQGGYGYTF
>TRBD1|NA|TRBJ2-4|TRBV5-6
TGTGCCAGCAGCTTAGGGGACAGCGTTCAGTACTTC
CASSLGDSVQYF
>NA|once|TRBJ2-5|TRBV9
TGTGCCAGCAGCGTGCAGGGGATTTACCAAGAGACCCAGTACTTC
CASSVQGIYQETQYF
>TRBD1|once|TRBJ2-5|TRBV4-1
TGCGCCAGCAGCCAAGGGACAGGGTACGAAGGCGAGACCCAGTACTTC
CASSQGTGYEGETQYF